These T cell receptor beta chains were read from a single sample in a study of control samples from healthy donors and cancer patients. Measured with immunoSEQ multiplex PCR; TCRdb has only the in-frame clones, and not every one. The repertoire includes about 180,000 clones, nearly 90% of them detected once, and around 1.4% sits in the top ten. What was sequenced was blood. These receptor sequences come from a woman aged 45-65 years in good health. CDR3s include the opening cysteine and the closing phenylalanine or tryptophan. Some rows have no size entry. The others give once, few or many, or a class for an expanded clone.

len: 14
abundance: .
v_gene: TRBV10-3
j_gene: TRBJ1-1
CDR3aa: CAISESEEGTEAFF

len: 14
abundance: .
v_gene: TRBV5-4
j_gene: TRBJ1-1
CDR3aa: CASSSSDRVSEAFF

len: 16
abundance: .
v_gene: TRBV15
j_gene: TRBJ2-1
CDR3aa: CATSRGDSGIYNEQFF

len: 14
abundance: .
v_gene: TRBV6-2/TRBV6-3
j_gene: TRBJ1-2
CDR3aa: CASSRYGQSYGYTF

len: 17
abundance: .
v_gene: TRBV9
j_gene: TRBJ2-2
CDR3aa: CASSVGRGVSNTGELFF

len: 16
abundance: .
v_gene: TRBV5-1
j_gene: TRBJ2-2
CDR3aa: CASSLSPGGSTGELFF

len: 12
abundance: .
v_gene: TRBV28
j_gene: TRBJ2-7
CDR3aa: CASSQGSYEQYF

len: 16
abundance: once
v_gene: TRBV10-3
j_gene: TRBJ1-1
CDR3aa: CAITQMAARMNTEAFF

len: 14
abundance: .
v_gene: TRBV6-5
j_gene: TRBJ2-1
CDR3aa: CASRETGLDNEQFF

len: 15
abundance: .
v_gene: TRBV4-1
j_gene: TRBJ2-5
CDR3aa: CASRQPGTGEETQYF

len: 15
abundance: .
v_gene: TRBV28
j_gene: TRBJ2-7
CDR3aa: CASSLLPGTAYEQYF

len: 16
abundance: .
v_gene: TRBV2
j_gene: TRBJ2-7
CDR3aa: CASSPGTGGQPYEQYF

len: 14
abundance: .
v_gene: TRBV5-4
j_gene: TRBJ1-2
CDR3aa: CASSLGRGQEGYTF

len: 12
abundance: .
v_gene: TRBV29-1
j_gene: TRBJ1-1
CDR3aa: CSVAQGSTEAFF

len: 14
abundance: .
v_gene: TRBV5-6
j_gene: TRBJ1-4
CDR3aa: CASSLGQGSEKLFF

len: 14
abundance: .
v_gene: TRBV10-3
j_gene: TRBJ2-1
CDR3aa: CALGGGNINNEQFF

len: 13
abundance: once
v_gene: TRBV9
j_gene: TRBJ1-1
CDR3aa: CASSPTGNTEAFF

len: 12
abundance: .
v_gene: TRBV19
j_gene: TRBJ2-7
CDR3aa: CASSADRIAQYF

len: 12
abundance: .
v_gene: TRBV30
j_gene: TRBJ1-5
CDR3aa: CAWSSLTQPQHF

len: 16
abundance: .
v_gene: TRBV30
j_gene: TRBJ1-4
CDR3aa: CAWDRTGGSNNEKLFF

len: 13
abundance: once
v_gene: TRBV10-2
j_gene: TRBJ2-1
CDR3aa: CASSRTGPGEQFF

len: 16
abundance: .
v_gene: TRBV28
j_gene: TRBJ2-1
CDR3aa: CASRGADRATYNEQFF

len: 16
abundance: few
v_gene: TRBV28
j_gene: TRBJ1-2
CDR3aa: CASSVLPGQGRYGYTF

len: 15
abundance: .
v_gene: TRBV28
j_gene: TRBJ1-2
CDR3aa: CASSSTGQGYYGYTF

len: 13
abundance: few
v_gene: TRBV5-6
j_gene: TRBJ2-1
CDR3aa: CASSWGTNNEQFF

len: 15
abundance: .
v_gene: TRBV4-3
j_gene: TRBJ1-4
CDR3aa: CASSPLGGGYEKLFF

len: 11
abundance: .
v_gene: TRBV3-1/TRBV3-2
j_gene: TRBJ1-4
CDR3aa: CASSLEEKLFF

len: 15
abundance: .
v_gene: TRBV9
j_gene: TRBJ2-5
CDR3aa: CASSETFGLAETQYF

len: 16
abundance: .
v_gene: TRBV2
j_gene: TRBJ2-6
CDR3aa: CASGGTGSSGANVLTF

len: 17
abundance: .
v_gene: TRBV5-1
j_gene: TRBJ2-1
CDR3aa: CASSWTFGAGEYNEQFF

len: 15
abundance: .
v_gene: TRBV19
j_gene: TRBJ2-5
CDR3aa: CASSVTGTSSETQYF

len: 19
abundance: .
v_gene: TRBV27
j_gene: TRBJ2-1
CDR3aa: CASRIAGLAGGPSYNEQFF

len: 14
abundance: .
v_gene: TRBV28
j_gene: TRBJ1-1
CDR3aa: CAGRPGQGATEAFF

len: 14
abundance: .
v_gene: TRBV30
j_gene: TRBJ1-5
CDR3aa: CAWNTGTGDQPQHF

len: 16
abundance: .
v_gene: TRBV28
j_gene: TRBJ2-3
CDR3aa: CASSRSSGGRADTQYF

len: 13
abundance: .
v_gene: TRBV15
j_gene: TRBJ2-1
CDR3aa: CATTGGSYNEQFF

len: 14
abundance: .
v_gene: TRBV29-1
j_gene: TRBJ2-2
CDR3aa: CSVEEATGTGELFF

len: 15
abundance: .
v_gene: TRBV7-3
j_gene: TRBJ2-2
CDR3aa: CASSLGTGNTGELFF

len: 16
abundance: once
v_gene: TRBV7-8
j_gene: TRBJ2-5
CDR3aa: CASRTLPGTSGETQYF

len: 12
abundance: .
v_gene: TRBV6-5
j_gene: TRBJ1-1
CDR3aa: CASSRQNTEAFF

len: 12
abundance: .
v_gene: TRBV6-5
j_gene: TRBJ1-2
CDR3aa: CASTQGGYGYTF

len: 17
abundance: .
v_gene: TRBV7-8
j_gene: TRBJ2-2
CDR3aa: CASRTSAGGPLAGELFF

len: 15
abundance: .
v_gene: TRBV5-4
j_gene: TRBJ2-3
CDR3aa: CASRLGGQGADTQYF

len: 11
abundance: .
v_gene: TRBV28
j_gene: TRBJ2-7
CDR3aa: CASSRDYEQYF

len: 13
abundance: .
v_gene: TRBV5-1
j_gene: TRBJ1-2
CDR3aa: CASSLQGAYGYTF

len: 13
abundance: .
v_gene: TRBV3-1/TRBV3-2
j_gene: TRBJ1-2
CDR3aa: CASSQGSGDGYTF

len: 16
abundance: .
v_gene: TRBV3-1/TRBV3-2
j_gene: TRBJ2-1
CDR3aa: CATGRGGGSSYNEQFF

len: 14
abundance: .
v_gene: TRBV5-4
j_gene: TRBJ1-4
CDR3aa: CASSPGQINEKLFF

len: 13
abundance: .
v_gene: TRBV29-1
j_gene: TRBJ1-1
CDR3aa: CAVGIRADTEAFF

len: 15
abundance: once
v_gene: TRBV6-2/TRBV6-3
j_gene: TRBJ1-1
CDR3aa: CASSYGGEGNTEAFF

len: 15
abundance: .
v_gene: TRBV6-2/TRBV6-3
j_gene: TRBJ2-5
CDR3aa: CASSYSDYRGRTQYF

len: 17
abundance: .
v_gene: TRBV3-1/TRBV3-2
j_gene: TRBJ2-1
CDR3aa: CASTERKGLAGGNEQFF

len: 15
abundance: .
v_gene: TRBV9
j_gene: TRBJ2-1
CDR3aa: CASSDPNSVYNEQFF

len: 13
abundance: .
v_gene: TRBV29-1
j_gene: TRBJ1-5
CDR3aa: CSARGGSGQPQHF

len: 15
abundance: .
v_gene: TRBV7-3
j_gene: TRBJ1-3
CDR3aa: CASSLRSSSGNTIYF

len: 16
abundance: many
v_gene: TRBV18
j_gene: TRBJ1-1
CDR3aa: CASSKNPRQGSTEAFF

len: 13
abundance: .
v_gene: TRBV30
j_gene: TRBJ2-5
CDR3aa: CALERAPGGTQYF

len: 17
abundance: once
v_gene: TRBV15
j_gene: TRBJ2-5
CDR3aa: CATSRVWTSGQGLTQYF